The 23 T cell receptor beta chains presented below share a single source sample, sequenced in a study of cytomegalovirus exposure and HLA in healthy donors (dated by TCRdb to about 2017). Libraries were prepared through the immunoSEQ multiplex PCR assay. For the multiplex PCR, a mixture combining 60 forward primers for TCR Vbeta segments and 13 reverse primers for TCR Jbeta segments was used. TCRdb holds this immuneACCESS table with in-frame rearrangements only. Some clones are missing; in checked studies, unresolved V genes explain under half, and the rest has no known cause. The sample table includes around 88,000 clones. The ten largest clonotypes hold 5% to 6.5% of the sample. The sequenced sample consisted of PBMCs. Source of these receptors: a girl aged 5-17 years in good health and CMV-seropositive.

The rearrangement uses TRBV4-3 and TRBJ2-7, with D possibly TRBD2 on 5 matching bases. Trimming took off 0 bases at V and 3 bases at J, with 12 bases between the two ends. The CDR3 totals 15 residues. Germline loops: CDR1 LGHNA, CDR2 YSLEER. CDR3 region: CASSQDKGRGYEQYF. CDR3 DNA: TGCGCCAGCAGCCAAGATAAAGGACGGGGCTACGAGCAGTACTTC.

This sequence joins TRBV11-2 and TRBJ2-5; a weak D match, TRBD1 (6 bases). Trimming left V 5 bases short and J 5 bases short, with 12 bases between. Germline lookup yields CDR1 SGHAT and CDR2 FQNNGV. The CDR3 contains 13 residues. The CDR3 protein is CASSIRGLETQYF. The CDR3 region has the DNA TGTGCCAGCAGCATCAGGGGTTTGGAGACCCAGTACTTC.

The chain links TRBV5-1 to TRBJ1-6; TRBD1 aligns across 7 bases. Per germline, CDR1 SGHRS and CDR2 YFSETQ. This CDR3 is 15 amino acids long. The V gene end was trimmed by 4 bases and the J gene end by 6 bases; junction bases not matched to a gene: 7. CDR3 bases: TGCGCCAGCAGCGCTGAACAGGGGATTAATTCACCCCTCCACTTT. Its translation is CASSAEQGINSPLHF.

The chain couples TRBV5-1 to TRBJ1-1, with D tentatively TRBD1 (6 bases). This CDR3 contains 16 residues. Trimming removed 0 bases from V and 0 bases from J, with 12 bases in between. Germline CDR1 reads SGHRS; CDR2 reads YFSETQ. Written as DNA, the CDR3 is TGCGCCAGCAGCTTGGTCGGGGGGCGGATGAACACTGAAGCTTTCTTT. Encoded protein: CASSLVGGRMNTEAFF.

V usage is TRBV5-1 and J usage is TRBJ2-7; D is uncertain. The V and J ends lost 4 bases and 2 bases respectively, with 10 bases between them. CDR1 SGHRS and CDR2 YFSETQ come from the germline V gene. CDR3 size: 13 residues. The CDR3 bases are TGCGCCAGCAGCGCGACGGGTGCCTACGAGCAGTACTTC. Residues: CASSATGAYEQYF.

The CDR3 here is CASSESGAQETQYF. CDR3 DNA sequence: TGTGCCAGCAGCGAAAGCGGAGCCCAAGAGACCCAGTACTTC. The chain is built from TRBV9 and TRBJ2-5, with D possibly matching TRBD2 (5 bases). V lost 3 bases, J lost 1 base, and 10 bases lay in between. This CDR3 has 14 residues. Per germline, CDR1 SGDLS and CDR2 YYNGEE.

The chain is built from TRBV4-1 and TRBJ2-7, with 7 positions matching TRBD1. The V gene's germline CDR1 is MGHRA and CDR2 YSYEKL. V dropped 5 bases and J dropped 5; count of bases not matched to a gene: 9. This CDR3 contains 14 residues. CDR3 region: CASSKAGGKNEQYF. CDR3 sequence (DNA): TGCGCCAGCAGCAAAGCAGGGGGTAAAAACGAGCAGTACTTC.

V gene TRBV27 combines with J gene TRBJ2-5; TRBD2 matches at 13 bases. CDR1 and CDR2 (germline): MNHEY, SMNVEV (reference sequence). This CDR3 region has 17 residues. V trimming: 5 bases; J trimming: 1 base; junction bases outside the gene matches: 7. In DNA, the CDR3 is TGTGCCAGCAGTCCTAGGACTAGCGGGGGAGTCCAAGAGACCCAGTACTTC. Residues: CASSPRTSGGVQETQYF.

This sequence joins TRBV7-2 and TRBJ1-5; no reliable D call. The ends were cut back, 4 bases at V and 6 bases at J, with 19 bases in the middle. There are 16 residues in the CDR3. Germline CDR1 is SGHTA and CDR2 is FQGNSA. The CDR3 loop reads CASSSHAGGVGQPQHF. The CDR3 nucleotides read TGTGCCAGCAGCTCCCATGCCGGCGGCGTTGGTCAGCCCCAGCATTTT.

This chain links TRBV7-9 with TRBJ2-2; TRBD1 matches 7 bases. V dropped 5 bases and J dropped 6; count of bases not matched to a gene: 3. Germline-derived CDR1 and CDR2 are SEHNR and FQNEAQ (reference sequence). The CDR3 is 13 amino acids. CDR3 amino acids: CASSEGGAGELFF. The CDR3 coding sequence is TGTGCCAGCAGCGAAGGGGGCGCCGGGGAGCTGTTTTTT.

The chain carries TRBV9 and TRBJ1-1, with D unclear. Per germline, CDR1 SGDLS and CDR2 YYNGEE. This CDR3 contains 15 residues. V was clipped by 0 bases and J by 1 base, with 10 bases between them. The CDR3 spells CASSVAPDRNTEAFF. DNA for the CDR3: TGTGCCAGCAGCGTAGCACCCGATAGGAACACTGAAGCTTTCTTT. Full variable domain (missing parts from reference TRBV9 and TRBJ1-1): DSGVTQTPKHLITATGQRVTLRCSPRSGDLSVYWYQQSLDQGLQFLIQYYNGEERAKGNILERFSAQQFPDLHSELNLSSLELGDSALYFCASSVAPDRNTEAFFGQGTRLTVV.

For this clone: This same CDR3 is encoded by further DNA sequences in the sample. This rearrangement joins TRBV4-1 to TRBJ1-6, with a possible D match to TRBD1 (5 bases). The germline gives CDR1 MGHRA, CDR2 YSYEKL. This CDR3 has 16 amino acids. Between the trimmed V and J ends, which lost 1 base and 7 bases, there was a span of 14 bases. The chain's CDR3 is CASSQVAGLKNSPLHF. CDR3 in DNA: TGCGCCAGCAGCCAAGTCGCGGGACTGAAAAATTCACCCCTCCACTTT.

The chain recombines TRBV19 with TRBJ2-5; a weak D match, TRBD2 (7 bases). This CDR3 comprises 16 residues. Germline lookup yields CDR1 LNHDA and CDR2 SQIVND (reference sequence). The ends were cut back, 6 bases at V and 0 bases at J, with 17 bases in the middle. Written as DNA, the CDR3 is TGTGCCAGTAGCCCTCGGGCGGGGGCGTACCAAGAGACCCAGTACTTC. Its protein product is CASSPRAGAYQETQYF.

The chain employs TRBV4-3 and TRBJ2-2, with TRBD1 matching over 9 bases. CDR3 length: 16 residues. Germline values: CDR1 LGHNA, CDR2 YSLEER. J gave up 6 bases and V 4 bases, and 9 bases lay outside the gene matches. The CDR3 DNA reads TGCGCCAGCAGCCCCCGGGACAGGGATGCGGCCGGGGAGCTGTTTTTT. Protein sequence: CASSPRDRDAAGELFF.

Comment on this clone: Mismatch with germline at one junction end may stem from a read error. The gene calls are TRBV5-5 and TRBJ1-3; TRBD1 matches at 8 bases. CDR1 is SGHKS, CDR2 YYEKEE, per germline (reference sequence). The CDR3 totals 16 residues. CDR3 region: CASTLGRGHSGNTIYF. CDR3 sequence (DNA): TGTGCCAGCACCTTGGGCAGGGGGCACTCTGGAAACACCATATATTTT. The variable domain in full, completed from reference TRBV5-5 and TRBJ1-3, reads DAGVTQSPTHLIKTRGQQVTLRCSPISGHKSVSWYQQVLGQGPQFIFQYYEKEERGRGNFPDRFSARQFPNYSSELNVNALLLGDSALYLCASTLGRGHSGNTIYFGEGSWLTVV.

CDR3 nucleotide sequence: TGTGCCAGCTCACCACGCCGGGAAATAAACACCGGGGAGCTGTTTTTT. Its protein is CASSPRREINTGELFF. This chain links TRBV18 with TRBJ2-2, with D tentatively TRBD2 (5 bases). This CDR3 contains 16 residues. The V gene lost 1 base and the J gene lost 2 bases, with 11 bases spanning the gap. Germline assignment: CDR1 KGHSH and CDR2 LQKENI.

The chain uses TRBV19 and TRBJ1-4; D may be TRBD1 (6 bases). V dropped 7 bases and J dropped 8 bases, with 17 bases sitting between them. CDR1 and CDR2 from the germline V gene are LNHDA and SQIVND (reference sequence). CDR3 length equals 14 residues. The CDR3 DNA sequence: TGTGCCAGTATCGGGGGGGGCGCTGGAGAAAAACTGTTTTTT. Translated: CASIGGGAGEKLFF.

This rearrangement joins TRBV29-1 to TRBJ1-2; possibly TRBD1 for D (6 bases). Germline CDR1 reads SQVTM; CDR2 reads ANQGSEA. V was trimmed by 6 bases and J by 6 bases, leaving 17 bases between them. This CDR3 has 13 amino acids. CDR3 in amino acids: CSVPQDSSHGYTF. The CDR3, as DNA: TGCAGCGTCCCACAGGACAGTAGCCATGGCTACACCTTC.

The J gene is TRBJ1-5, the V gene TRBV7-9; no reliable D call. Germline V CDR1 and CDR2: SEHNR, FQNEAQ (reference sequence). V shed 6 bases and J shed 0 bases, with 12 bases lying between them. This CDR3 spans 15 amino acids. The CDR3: CASSRGQTSNQPQHF. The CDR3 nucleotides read TGTGCCAGCAGTCGAGGCCAAACTAGCAATCAGCCCCAGCATTTT.

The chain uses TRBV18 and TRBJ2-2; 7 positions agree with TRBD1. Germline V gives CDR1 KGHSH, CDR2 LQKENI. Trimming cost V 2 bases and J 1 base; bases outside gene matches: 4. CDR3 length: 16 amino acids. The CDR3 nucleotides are TGTGCCAGCTCACCATTCCGACAGGGGAACACCGGGGAGCTGTTTTTT. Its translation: CASSPFRQGNTGELFF.

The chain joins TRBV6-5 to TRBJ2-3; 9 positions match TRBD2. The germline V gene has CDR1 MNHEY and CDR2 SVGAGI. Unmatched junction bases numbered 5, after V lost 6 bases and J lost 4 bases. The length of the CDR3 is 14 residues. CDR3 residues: CASRAGGLADTQYF. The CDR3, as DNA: TGTGCCAGCAGGGCGGGGGGGCTAGCAGATACGCAGTATTTT.

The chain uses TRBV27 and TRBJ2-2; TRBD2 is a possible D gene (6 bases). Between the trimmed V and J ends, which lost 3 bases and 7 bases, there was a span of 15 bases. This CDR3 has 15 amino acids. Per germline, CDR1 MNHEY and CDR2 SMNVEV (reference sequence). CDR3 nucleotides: TGTGCCAGCAGTTTTGGGCTAGCGAGGAACGGGGAGCTGTTTTTT. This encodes CASSFGLARNGELFF.

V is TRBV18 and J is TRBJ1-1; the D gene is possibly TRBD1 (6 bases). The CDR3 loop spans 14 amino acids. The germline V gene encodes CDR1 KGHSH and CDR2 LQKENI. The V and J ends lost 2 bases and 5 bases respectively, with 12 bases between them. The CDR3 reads CASSPTTGQTEAFF. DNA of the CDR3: TGTGCCAGCTCACCAACTACAGGACAGACTGAAGCTTTCTTT.